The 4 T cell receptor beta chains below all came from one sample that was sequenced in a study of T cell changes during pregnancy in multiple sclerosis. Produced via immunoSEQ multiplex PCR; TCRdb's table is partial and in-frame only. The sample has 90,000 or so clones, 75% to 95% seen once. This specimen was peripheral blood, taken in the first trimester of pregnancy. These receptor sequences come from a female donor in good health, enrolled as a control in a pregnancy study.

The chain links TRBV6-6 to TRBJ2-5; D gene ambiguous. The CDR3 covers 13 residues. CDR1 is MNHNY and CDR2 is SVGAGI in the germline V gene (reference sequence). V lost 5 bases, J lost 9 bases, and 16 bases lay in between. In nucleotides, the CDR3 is TGTGCCAGCAGTACCGGGTCGCCGCCGGCCCAGTACTTC. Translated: CASSTGSPPAQYF.

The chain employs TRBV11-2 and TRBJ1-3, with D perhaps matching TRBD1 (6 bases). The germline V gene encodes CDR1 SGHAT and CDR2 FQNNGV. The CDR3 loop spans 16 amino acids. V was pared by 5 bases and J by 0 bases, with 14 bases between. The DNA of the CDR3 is TGTGCCAGCAGCCAAACCGGGACACCCTCTGGAAACACCATATATTTT. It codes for CASSQTGTPSGNTIYF.

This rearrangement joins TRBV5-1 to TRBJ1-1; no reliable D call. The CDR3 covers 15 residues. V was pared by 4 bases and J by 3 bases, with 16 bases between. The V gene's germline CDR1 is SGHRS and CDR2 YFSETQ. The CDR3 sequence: CASSALLSGDTEAFF. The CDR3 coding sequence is TGCGCCAGCAGCGCTCTACTTAGCGGGGACACTGAAGCTTTCTTT. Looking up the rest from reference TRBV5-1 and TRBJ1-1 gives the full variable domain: KAGVTQTPRYLIKTRGQQVTLSCSPISGHRSVSWYQQTPGQGLQFLFEYFSETQRNKGNFPGRFSGRQFSNSRSEMNVSTLELGDSALYLCASSALLSGDTEAFFGQGTRLTVV.

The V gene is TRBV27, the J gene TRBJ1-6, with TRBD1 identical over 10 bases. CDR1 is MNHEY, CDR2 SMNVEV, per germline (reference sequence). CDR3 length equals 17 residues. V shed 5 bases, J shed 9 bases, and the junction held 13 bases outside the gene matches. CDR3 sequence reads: CASSKMTGGAIVSPLHF. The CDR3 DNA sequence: TGTGCCAGCAGTAAAATGACAGGGGGCGCGATCGTTTCACCCCTCCACTTT.